This TCR beta chain appears in the sequencing data of a study of T cells in Graves' hyperthyroidism and ophthalmopathy. General study points: Most clonotypes expanded in the thyroid (above 0.001) were also present in blood.

The V end lost 0 bases, the J end lost 4 bases, and 6 bases lay between the germline ends. Looked up from germline, CDR1 is LGHDT and CDR2 is YNNKEL (reference sequence). CDR3 size: 13 residues. Researchers amplified the TCR beta CDR3 regions from RNA transcripts. An initial round of RT-PCR targeting the TCR CDR3 relied on the HTBI primer set. TCRdb passed the multiplex PCR reads through MiXCR, listing each CDR3 protein once. This repertoire shows more than 600,000 distinct CDR3 sequences, around 15% found once; its top ten account for over 7.5%. This clonotype was recorded many times. The antigen is unknown.

This receptor was identified in a man aged 18 to 29 with Graves' hyperthyroidism. The rearrangement uses TRBV3-1 and TRBJ1-1; no firm D call. The sequencing sample was made of blood. The CDR3 DNA follows: TGTGCCAGCAGCCAAGACACATTCACTGAAGCTTTCTTT. It specifies CASSQDTFTEAFF.